This T cell receptor (beta chain) appears in the sequencing data of a study of cytomegalovirus exposure and HLA in healthy donors. The PCR used 60 Vbeta and 13 Jbeta primers. The repertoire was sequenced with immunoSEQ multiplex PCR; TCRdb's copy has only in-frame clones and lacks some. This listing includes some 160,000 clones. As regards this clone: The target antigen is unknown.

The V gene's germline CDR1 is SGDLS and CDR2 YYNGEE. With 0 bases removed from V and 0 bases from J, the gap between germline ends came to 9 bases. This CDR3 is built from 15 residues. Overall study results and limits: Under in vitro conditions, three CMV-associated chains were confirmed as specific for CMV antigens. Rates of TCR association differed by HLA locus in a later analysis, with DRB1 highest and HLA-C lowest.

The V and J genes are TRBV9 and TRBJ2-5; D remains unclear. The sequence was obtained from a man aged 25 to 45 in good health and CMV-seronegative. The material sequenced was PBMCs. The CDR3 loop is CASSVGLGNQETQYF. In nucleotides, the CDR3 is TGTGCCAGCAGCGTAGGTCTGGGCAACCAAGAGACCCAGTACTTC.